This TCR beta chain was sequenced during a study of shared clonotypes between healthy human individuals. Terminally differentiated effector memory CD45RA+ cells were excluded by CCR7 positive selection of CD45RO-negative cells. This clone was counted a few times. Its antigen is unknown. At the DNA level, this CDR3 is encoded by other sequences in the same sample as well. Study results and caveats: An anticipated effect of sequencing depth on clonotype sharing among donors was recognized. Generation of non-shared clonotypes was less probable than generation of clonotypes shared by all four donors. Roughly 5% of naive CD4 clonotypes were shared across a handful of donors.

From germline, CDR1 is SGDLS and CDR2 YYNGEE. The V and J ends lost 0 bases and 2 bases, in that order; junction bases with no gene match: 5. This CDR3 has 15 residues. Across several immunoSEQ plates, the genomic DNA of each subset was split evenly. TCRdb keeps only in-frame clones here, not all; method: immunoSEQ multiplex PCR. The profile shows 1.5 million to 2.5 million clones, 85% to 95% of them singletons. The source material was naive CD8+ T cells sorted from blood. The receptor's source is a man between 18 and 35 years old in good health. This sequence joins TRBV9 and TRBJ2-7; 7 bases align to TRBD1. DNA of the CDR3: TGTGCCAGCAGCGTAGCAGGGCAGGGGGCCTACGAGCAGTACTTC. This sequence encodes CASSVAGQGAYEQYF.